A single sample is the source of the 23 T cell receptor beta chains below, sequenced in a study of T cell repertoires in cytomegalovirus infection. TCRdb reanalysed the reads using MiXCR and keeps one entry per CDR3 protein. Among 250,000 or so distinct CDR3 sequences, around 15% were seen once, and the ten largest hold around half. Source material: CD8+ T cells from PBMCs. The origin of the receptors is a human donor in good health (CMV status not recorded). Some clones in this sample may be carry-over from other donors' samples.

V gene TRBV6-4 combines with J gene TRBJ2-3, with unresolved D. The V gene's germline CDR1 is MRHNA and CDR2 SNTAGT. Trimming took off 5 bases at V and 1 base at J, with 16 bases between the two ends. This CDR3 comprises 16 residues. Written as DNA, the CDR3 is TGTGCCAGCAGTTATATACCGACCTCCGGCACAGATACGCAGTATTTT. Its protein is CASSYIPTSGTDTQYF.

This clonotype was detected only a few times. This chain links TRBV19 with TRBJ1-5; D uncertain. This CDR3 contains 12 residues. Trimming stripped 7 bases from V and 1 base from J, with 5 bases between. Per germline, CDR1 LNHDA and CDR2 SQIVND (reference sequence). CDR3 sequence (DNA): TGTGCCAGTAATTGGAGCAATCAGCCCCAGCATTTT. Translation gives CASNWSNQPQHF.

This clonotype was seen ten or more times. The chain is built from TRBV7-2 and TRBJ2-3; D is possibly TRBD2 (5 bases). This CDR3 has 14 residues. V shed 5 bases and J shed 2 bases, with 11 bases lying between them. CDR1 and CDR2 from the germline V gene are SGHTA and FQGNSA. The CDR3 spells CASSRYRDTDTQYF. DNA for the CDR3: TGTGCCAGCAGCCGATACCGGGACACAGATACGCAGTATTTT.

This chain joins TRBV12-3 or TRBV12-4 and TRBJ2-7; weak D call: TRBD1 (6 bases). The CDR3 is 16 residues long. V shed 5 bases and J shed 2 bases, with 19 bases lying between them. For the CDR3, the DNA is TGTGCCAGCAGTCACTGGGACACACAAATTCCCTACGAGCAGTACTTC. Encoded protein: CASSHWDTQIPYEQYF.

The chain links TRBV4-1 to TRBJ2-4; perhaps TRBD1 as D (6 bases). The germline CDR1 and CDR2 sequences are MGHRA and YSYEKL. The ends were cut back, 7 bases at V and 0 bases at J, with 13 bases in the middle. The CDR3 spans 15 residues. The CDR3 region is CASTSTGLAKNIQYF. The CDR3 DNA reads as TGCGCCAGCACGTCGACAGGACTAGCCAAAAACATTCAGTACTTC.

V usage is TRBV6-5 and J usage is TRBJ1-2; D gene unclear. Germline-derived CDR1 and CDR2 are MNHEY and SVGAGI. Trimming cost V 0 bases and J 2 bases, with 7 bases left between them. CDR3 size: 14 residues. The CDR3 region is CASSYSPENYGYTF. Here the CDR3 DNA reads TGTGCCAGCAGTTACTCGCCGGAAAACTATGGCTACACCTTC.

At least ten counts were recorded for this clonotype. The gene calls are TRBV20-1 and TRBJ2-3; 7 bases are shared with TRBD2. The V gene end was trimmed by 0 bases and the J gene end by 0 bases; junction bases not matched to a gene: 3. Germline V gene data show CDR1 as DFQATT and CDR2 as SNEGSKA (reference sequence). There are 15 residues in the CDR3. CDR3 nucleotide sequence: TGCAGTGCTAGAGATCCTAGCGGTAGCACAGATACGCAGTATTTT. As protein: CSARDPSGSTDTQYF.

Details on this clonotype: Since a much larger clone is just one base distant, this may be a read error. V is TRBV6-8 and J is TRBJ2-1; 7 bases are shared with TRBD2. Germline V CDR1 and CDR2: MNHGY, SAAAGT. This CDR3 spans 15 amino acids. CDR3 sequence reads: CASSYSAGDNNEQIF. The CDR3 nucleotides read TGTGCCAGCAGTTACTCGGCGGGGGATAACAATGAGCAGATCTTC.

This chain links TRBV7-6 with TRBJ2-1; D is undetermined. Trimming removed 1 base from V and 10 bases from J, with 11 bases in between. CDR1 is SGHVS and CDR2 is FNYEAQ in the germline V gene. The CDR3 totals 13 residues. The CDR3 here is CASSLESALEQFF. CDR3 sequence (DNA): TGTGCCAGCAGCTTAGAGTCAGCTTTGGAGCAGTTCTTC.

The rearrangement links TRBV27 to TRBJ1-1, with no clear D. Per germline, CDR1 MNHEY and CDR2 SMNVEV (reference sequence). V dropped 10 bases and J dropped 8 bases, with 14 bases sitting between them. The CDR3 consists of 11 residues. The CDR3 protein is CATGSGPEAFF. Written as DNA, the CDR3 is TGTGCCACGGGTTCCGGGCCGGAAGCTTTCTTT.

This clonotype occurred a few times. The rearrangement links TRBV7-9 to TRBJ1-1, with D tentatively TRBD1 (5 bases). With 3 bases removed from V and 1 base from J, the gap between germline ends came to 12 bases. Germline-derived CDR1 and CDR2 are SEHNR and FQNEAQ (reference sequence). This CDR3 has 15 residues. CDR3 region: CASSFVGTPNTEAFF. As DNA, the CDR3 is TGTGCCAGCAGCTTTGTCGGGACCCCGAACACTGAAGCTTTCTTT.

The table lists this clonotype with a few counts. The chain combines TRBV19 with TRBJ2-1; weak D call: TRBD1 (6 bases). CDR1 is LNHDA, CDR2 SQIVND, per germline (reference sequence). The V gene lost 10 bases and the J gene lost 4 bases, with 14 bases spanning the gap. The CDR3 sequence is 13 residues long. The chain's CDR3 is CATRTDEYNEQFF. In DNA form, the CDR3 reads TGTGCCACCAGGACAGACGAGTACAATGAGCAGTTCTTC.

The rearrangement uses TRBV11-2 and TRBJ2-7; 7 positions agree with TRBD1. Losses at the gene ends were 3 bases for V and 4 bases for J; bases not matched to a gene: 6. The CDR3 is 14 residues long. Germline V gene sequence: CDR1 SGHAT, CDR2 FQNNGV. The CDR3 reads CASSLNRGAYEQYF. DNA for the CDR3: TGTGCCAGCAGCTTGAACAGGGGAGCTTACGAGCAGTACTTC.

The chain carries TRBV5-4 and TRBJ1-1; 7 bases align to TRBD1. The CDR3 runs to 13 residues. Germline assignment: CDR1 SGHNT and CDR2 YYREEE (reference sequence). V shed 6 bases and J 4 bases; nucleotides not matched to a gene: 6. DNA for the CDR3: TGTGCCAGCAACCTCAGGGGGAGCACTGAAGCTTTCTTT. The encoded protein is CASNLRGSTEAFF.

This clonotype was seen a few times. The V call is TRBV28, the J call TRBJ2-3; a weak D match, TRBD2 (6 bases). This CDR3 contains 15 residues. The germline V and J ends were trimmed by 3 bases and 3 bases, with 13 bases remaining between them. CDR1 and CDR2 from the germline V gene are MDHEN and SYDVKM. The CDR3: CASSFGGSRTDTQYF. CDR3 coding DNA: TGTGCCAGCAGTTTCGGGGGATCCCGGACAGATACGCAGTATTTT.

The chain employs TRBV7-2 and TRBJ1-2; 8 nucleotides line up with TRBD1. After removal of 2 bases from V and 6 bases from J, the junction contained 8 bases not matched to a gene. This CDR3 is built from 15 residues. Germline CDR1 reads SGHTA; CDR2 reads FQGNSA. CDR3 DNA: TGTGCCAGCAGCTTAAGCCAGGGGGCCGCTGATGGCTACACCTTC. Translation gives CASSLSQGAADGYTF.

This clonotype occurred many times. The rearrangement joins TRBV4-2 to TRBJ1-6; no clear D gene. The CDR3 has 16 residues. V lost 0 bases to trimming and J lost 10 bases, with 16 bases between them. Per germline, CDR1 LGHNA and CDR2 YNFKEQ. The CDR3 sequence: CASSQEGPTVWSPLHF. CDR3 DNA sequence: TGTGCCAGCAGCCAAGAGGGCCCAACAGTTTGGTCACCCCTCCACTTT.

A few counts support this clonotype. The chain uses TRBV4-3 and TRBJ2-2, with D maybe TRBD1 (5 bases). V was clipped by 0 bases and J by 4 bases, with 12 bases between them. The CDR3 has 16 amino acids. Germline values: CDR1 LGHNA, CDR2 YSLEER. The CDR3 DNA sequence: TGCGCCAGCAGCCAAGACACAGGCTTCTCCACCGGGGAGCTGTTTTTT. Amino acids: CASSQDTGFSTGELFF.

The sample holds a few counts of this clonotype. For the CDR3, the DNA is TGTGCCAGCAGAGCGACAGTAGGCTACTCTGGGGCCAACGTCCTGACTTTC. It yields the protein CASRATVGYSGANVLTF. V gene TRBV12-3 or TRBV12-4 combines with J gene TRBJ2-6; TRBD1 is a possible D gene (5 bases). There are 17 residues in the CDR3. V was shortened by 6 bases and J by 0 bases, with 15 bases between the two germline ends.

This clonotype has only a few counts. This chain links TRBV7-8 with TRBJ2-1; D is unresolved. Trimming left V 0 bases short and J 7 bases short, with 10 bases between. CDR1 and CDR2 (germline): SGHVS, FQNEAQ. The CDR3 extends over 14 amino acids. The CDR3 region has the DNA TGTGCCAGCAGCTTAGCCACTTCTGGGAATGAGCAGTTCTTC. Its protein product is CASSLATSGNEQFF.

This clonotype was detected many times. The chain couples TRBV7-6 to TRBJ2-7; no definite D call. Per germline, CDR1 SGHVS and CDR2 FNYEAQ. The ends were cut back, 5 bases at V and 0 bases at J, with 14 bases in the middle. CDR3 size: 15 residues. The CDR3 sequence is CASSLGKGPSYEQYF. In DNA form, the CDR3 reads TGTGCCAGCAGCCTAGGGAAAGGTCCCTCCTACGAGCAGTACTTC.

Of note for this clonotype: The junction does not match germline at one end; this may be a read error. The chain couples TRBV7-8 to TRBJ2-7; D assignment may be TRBD1 or TRBD2 (5 bases each). Germline V lookup: CDR1 SGHVS, CDR2 FQNEAQ. There are 12 residues in the CDR3. The CDR3 sequence is CASNPGPYEQYF. The CDR3 DNA is TGTGCCAGCAACCCGGGGCCCTACGAACAGTACTTC.

CDR3 region: CASSSWEGSGELFF. CDR3 sequence (DNA): TGTGCCAGCAGCTCCTGGGAGGGTTCCGGGGAGCTGTTTTTT. The chain recombines TRBV7-2 with TRBJ2-2; TRBD2 matches at 7 bases. From germline, CDR1 is SGHTA and CDR2 FQGNSA. The J segment lost 6 bases and the V segment lost 4 bases, leaving 5 bases of the junction unmatched. The CDR3 consists of 14 residues.